This paragraph covers one T cell receptor (beta chain) sequence. As yet, its antigen is unknown. TCRdb called the RT-PCR reads again in MiXCR, with one record for every CDR3 protein. This table holds roughly 500,000 distinct CDR3 sequences, 16% found once. These data originate in a study of response to subunit inactivated influenza vaccine. Points from the study as a whole: The authors offered the suggestion that each seasonal influenza vaccination recruits few new T cells.

This CDR3 contains 15 residues. Germline assignment: CDR1 SGHTA and CDR2 FQGNSA. Trimming cost V 5 bases and J 2 bases, with 13 bases left between them. This clonotype was obtained from a man in his fifties or sixties who received an inactivated influenza vaccine. V gene TRBV7-2 combines with J gene TRBJ1-3; D is ambiguous. The material was CD4+ T cells sorted from PBMCs, obtained less than 25 months after vaccination. CDR3 nucleotides: TGTGCCAGCAGCCAGACCCTCAGGCCTGGAAACACCATATATTTT. It translates to CASSQTLRPGNTIYF.